This T cell receptor (beta chain) was identified in a study of patients and donors after allogeneic stem cell transplantation. In germline, CDR1 is LGHNA, CDR2 YNFKEQ. The V gene lost 4 bases and the J gene lost 3 bases, with 20 bases spanning the gap. The CDR3 contains 17 residues. This clonotype was seen at least ten times. TCRdb called the RT-PCR reads again in MiXCR, with one record for every CDR3 protein. The sample contains about a million distinct CDR3 sequences, more than 15% of which appear only once. The specimen was blood, either unsorted or a sorted T cell fraction (not recorded which). The sequence came from a human donor who was either an allogeneic HSCT recipient or a stem cell or donor lymphocyte infusion donor (not recorded which). It is not recorded whose cells these are; they may come from a transplant donor. The V and J genes are TRBV4-2 and TRBJ2-3, with D tentatively TRBD2 (5 bases). CDR3 bases: TGTGCCAGCAGCCCGGGGTCTTTAGAGAAAACTACAGATACGCAGTATTTT. It is translated as CASSPGSLEKTTDTQYF.